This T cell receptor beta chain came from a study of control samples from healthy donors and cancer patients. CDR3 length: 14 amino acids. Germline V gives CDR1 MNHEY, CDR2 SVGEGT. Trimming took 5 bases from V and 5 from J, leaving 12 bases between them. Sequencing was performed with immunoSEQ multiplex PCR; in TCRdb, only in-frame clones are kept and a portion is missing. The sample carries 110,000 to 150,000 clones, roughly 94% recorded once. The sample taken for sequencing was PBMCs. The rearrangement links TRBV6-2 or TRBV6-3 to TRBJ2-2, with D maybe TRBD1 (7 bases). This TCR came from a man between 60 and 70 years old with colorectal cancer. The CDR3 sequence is CASSPGGPTGELFF. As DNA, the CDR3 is TGTGCCAGCAGTCCAGGGGGGCCTACCGGGGAGCTGTTTTTT.